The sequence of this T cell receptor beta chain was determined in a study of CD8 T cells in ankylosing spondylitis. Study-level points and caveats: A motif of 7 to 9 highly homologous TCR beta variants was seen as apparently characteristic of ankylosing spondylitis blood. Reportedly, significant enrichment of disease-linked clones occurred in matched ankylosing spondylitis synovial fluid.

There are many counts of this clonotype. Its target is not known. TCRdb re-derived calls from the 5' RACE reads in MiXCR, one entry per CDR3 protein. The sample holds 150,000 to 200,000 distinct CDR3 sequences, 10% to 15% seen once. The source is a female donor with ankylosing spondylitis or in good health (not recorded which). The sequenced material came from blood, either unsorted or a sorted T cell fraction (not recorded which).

Written as DNA, the CDR3 is TGTGCCAGCAGCCAAGCCGGGACCACAAGCTCCTACAATGAGCAGTTCTTC. Protein product: CASSQAGTTSSYNEQFF. The chain links TRBV4-2 to TRBJ2-1; the D gene could be TRBD1 or TRBD2 (5 bases each). Germline CDR1 reads LGHNA; CDR2 reads YNFKEQ. The CDR3 runs to 17 residues. V was pared by 1 base and J by 0 bases, with 13 bases between.